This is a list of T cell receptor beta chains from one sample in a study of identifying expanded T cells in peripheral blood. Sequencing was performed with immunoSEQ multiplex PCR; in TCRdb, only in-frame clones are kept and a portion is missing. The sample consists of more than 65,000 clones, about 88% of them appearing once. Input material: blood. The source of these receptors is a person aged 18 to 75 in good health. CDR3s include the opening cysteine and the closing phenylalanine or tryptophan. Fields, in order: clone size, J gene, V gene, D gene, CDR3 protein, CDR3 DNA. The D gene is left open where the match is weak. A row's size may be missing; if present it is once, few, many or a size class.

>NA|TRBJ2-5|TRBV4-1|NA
CASSQWLRETQYF
TGCGCCAGCAGCCAATGGCTAAGAGAGACCCAGTACTTC
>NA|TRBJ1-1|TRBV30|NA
CAWRAGVRETEAFF
TGTGCCTGGAGGGCAGGGGTAAGGGAAACTGAAGCTTTCTTT
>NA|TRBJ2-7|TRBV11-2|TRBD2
CASSPATSWVSEQYF
TGTGCCAGCAGCCCCGCGACTAGCTGGGTATCGGAGCAGTACTTC
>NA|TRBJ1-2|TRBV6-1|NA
CASSDGVGYTF
TGTGCCAGCAGTGACGGGGTTGGCTACACCTTC
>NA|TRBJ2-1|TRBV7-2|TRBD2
CASSLVSGGRLEQFF
TGTGCCAGCAGCTTAGTAAGCGGGGGCCGACTTGAGCAGTTCTTC
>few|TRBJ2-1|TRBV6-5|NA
CASSYKGGNEQFF
TGTGCCAGCAGTTACAAGGGCGGGAATGAGCAGTTCTTC
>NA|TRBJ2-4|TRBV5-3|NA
CARSQNTGKGAKNIQYF
TGTGCCAGAAGCCAAAATACAGGGAAAGGGGCCAAAAACATTCAGTACTTC
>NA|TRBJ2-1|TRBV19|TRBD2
CASSMGLAGNEQFF
TGTGCCAGTAGTATGGGACTAGCGGGCAATGAGCAGTTCTTC
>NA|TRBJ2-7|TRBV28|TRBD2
CATETSGSSYEQYF
TGTGCCACCGAGACTAGCGGAAGCTCCTACGAGCAGTACTTC
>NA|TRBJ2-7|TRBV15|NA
CATSRDLGDSYEQYF
TGTGCCACCAGCAGAGATCTGGGCGACTCCTACGAGCAGTACTTC
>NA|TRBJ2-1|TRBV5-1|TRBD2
CASSGLAGVSNEQFF
TGCGCCAGCAGCGGACTAGCGGGGGTTAGTAATGAGCAGTTCTTC
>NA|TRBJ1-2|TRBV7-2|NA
CASSRTLQNYGYTF
TGTGCCAGCAGCCGGACCTTACAGAACTATGGCTACACCTTC
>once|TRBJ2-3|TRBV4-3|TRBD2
CASTQGLAGLDTQYF
TGCGCCAGCACCCAGGGACTAGCGGGATTAGATACGCAGTATTTT
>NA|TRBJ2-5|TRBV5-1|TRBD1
CASSYGTGQETQYF
TGCGCCAGCAGCTACGGGACAGGTCAAGAGACCCAGTACTTC
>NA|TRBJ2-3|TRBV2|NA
CASSVGRTRTDTQYF
TGTGCCAGCAGTGTAGGGCGGACACGCACAGATACGCAGTATTTT
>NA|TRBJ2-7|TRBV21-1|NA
CASSRLAGGPSYEQYF
TGTGCCAGCAGTCGTCTAGCGGGAGGGCCCTCCTACGAGCAGTACTTC
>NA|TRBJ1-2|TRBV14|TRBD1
CASSETGGRYGYTF
TGTGCCAGCAGCGAGACAGGGGGAAGATATGGCTACACCTTC
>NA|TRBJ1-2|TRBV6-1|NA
CASSEGMDPLTNYGYTF
TGTGCCAGCAGTGAAGGTATGGACCCATTGACTAACTATGGCTACACCTTC